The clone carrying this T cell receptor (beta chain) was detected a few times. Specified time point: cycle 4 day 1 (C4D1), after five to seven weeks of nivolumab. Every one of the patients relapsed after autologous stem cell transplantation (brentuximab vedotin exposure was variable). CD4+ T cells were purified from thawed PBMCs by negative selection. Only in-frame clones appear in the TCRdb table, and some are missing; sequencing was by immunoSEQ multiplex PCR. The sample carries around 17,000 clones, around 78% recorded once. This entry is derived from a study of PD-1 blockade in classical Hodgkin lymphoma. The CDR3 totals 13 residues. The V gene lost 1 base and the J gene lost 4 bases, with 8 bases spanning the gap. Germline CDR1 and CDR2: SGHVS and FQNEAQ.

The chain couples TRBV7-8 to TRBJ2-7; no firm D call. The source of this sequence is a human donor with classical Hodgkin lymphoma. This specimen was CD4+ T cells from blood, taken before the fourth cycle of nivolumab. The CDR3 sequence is CASSLVQTYEQYF. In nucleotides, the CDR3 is TGTGCCAGCAGCTTAGTACAGACATACGAGCAGTACTTC.